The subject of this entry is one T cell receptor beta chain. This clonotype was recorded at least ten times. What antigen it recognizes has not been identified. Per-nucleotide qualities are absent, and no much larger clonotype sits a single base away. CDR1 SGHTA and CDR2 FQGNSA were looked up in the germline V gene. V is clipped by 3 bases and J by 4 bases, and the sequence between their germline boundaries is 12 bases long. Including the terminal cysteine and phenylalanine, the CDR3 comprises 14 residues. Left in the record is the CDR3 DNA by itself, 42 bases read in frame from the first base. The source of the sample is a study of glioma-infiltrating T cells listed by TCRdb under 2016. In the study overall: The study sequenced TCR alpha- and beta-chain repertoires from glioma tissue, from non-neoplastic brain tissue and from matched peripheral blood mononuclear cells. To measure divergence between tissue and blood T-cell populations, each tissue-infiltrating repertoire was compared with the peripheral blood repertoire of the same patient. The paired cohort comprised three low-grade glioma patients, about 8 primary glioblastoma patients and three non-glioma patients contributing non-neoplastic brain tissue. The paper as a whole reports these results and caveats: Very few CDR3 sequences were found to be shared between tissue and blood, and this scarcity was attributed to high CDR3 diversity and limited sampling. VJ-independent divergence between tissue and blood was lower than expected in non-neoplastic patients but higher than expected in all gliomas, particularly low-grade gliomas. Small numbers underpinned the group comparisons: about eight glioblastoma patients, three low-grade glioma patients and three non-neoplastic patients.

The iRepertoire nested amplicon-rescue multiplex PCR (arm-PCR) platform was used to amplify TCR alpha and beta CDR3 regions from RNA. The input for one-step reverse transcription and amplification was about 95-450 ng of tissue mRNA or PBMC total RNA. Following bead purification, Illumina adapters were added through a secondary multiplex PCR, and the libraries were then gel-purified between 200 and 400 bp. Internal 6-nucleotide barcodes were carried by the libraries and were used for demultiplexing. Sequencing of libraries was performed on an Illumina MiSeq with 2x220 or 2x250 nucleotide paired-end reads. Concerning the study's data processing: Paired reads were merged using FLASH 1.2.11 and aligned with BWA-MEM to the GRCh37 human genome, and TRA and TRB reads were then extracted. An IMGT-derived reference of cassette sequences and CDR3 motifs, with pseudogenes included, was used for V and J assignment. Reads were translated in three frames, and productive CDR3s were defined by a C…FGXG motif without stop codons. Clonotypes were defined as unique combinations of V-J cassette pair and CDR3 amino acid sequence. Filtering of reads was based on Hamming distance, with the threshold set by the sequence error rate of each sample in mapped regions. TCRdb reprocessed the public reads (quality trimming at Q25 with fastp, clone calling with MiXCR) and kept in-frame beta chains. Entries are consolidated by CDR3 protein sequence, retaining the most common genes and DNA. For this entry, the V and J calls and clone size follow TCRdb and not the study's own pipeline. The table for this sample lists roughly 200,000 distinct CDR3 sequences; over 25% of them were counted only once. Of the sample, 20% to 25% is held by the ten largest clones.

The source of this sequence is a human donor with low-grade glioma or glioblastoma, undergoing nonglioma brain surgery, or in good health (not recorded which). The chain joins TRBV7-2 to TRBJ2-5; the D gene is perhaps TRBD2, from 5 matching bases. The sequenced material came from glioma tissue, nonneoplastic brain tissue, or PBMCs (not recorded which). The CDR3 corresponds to CASSFSGAGETQYF. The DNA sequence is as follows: TGTGCCAGCAGCTTCTCGGGTGCGGGAGAGACCCAGTACTTC.